This entry describes one TCR beta chain. What it binds is not known. This sample was taken from a study of shared clonotypes between healthy human individuals. The V gene's germline CDR1 is MNHNS and CDR2 SASEGT. V dropped 7 bases and J dropped 7 bases, with 14 bases sitting between them. The CDR3 consists of 12 residues. Genomic DNA from each subset was divided evenly over several immunoSEQ plates. Only in-frame clones appear in the TCRdb table, and some are missing; sequencing was by immunoSEQ multiplex PCR. The repertoire has about 1 million clones, roughly 80% of them found once; the top ten carry about 1.5%. Study-wide findings and caveats: Rarefaction gave evidence that sorted-subset sequencing remained incomplete despite large depth.

The clonotype was recovered from a young man in good health. The chain links TRBV6-1 to TRBJ2-7; D ambiguous. Sequencing used memory CD4+ T cells sorted from blood. The subset was: CD45RA-negative fraction. In DNA form, the CDR3 reads TGTGCCAGCACAAACCTTGGTACAGAGCAGTACTTC. Encoded protein: CASTNLGTEQYF.